The T cell receptor beta chain under discussion was sequenced for a study of shared clonotypes between healthy human individuals. Broader study findings: As a rule, naive subsets had a larger estimated richness than memory subsets.

The healthy adult donors were HIV-negative and reported no recent acute infections or vaccinations. Concerning this clone itself: Antigen: not known.

Sequencing was performed with immunoSEQ multiplex PCR; in TCRdb, only in-frame clones are kept and a portion is missing. Of fewer than 850,000 clones in the sample, roughly 91% are singletons; the top ten hold 30% to 35%. The receptor's source is a man between 18 and 35 years old in good health. Some clones in this sample may be carry-over from other donors' samples. Material: memory CD8+ T cells from PBMCs. As for subset: CD45RO+ cells pooled with CCR7-negative TemRA cells.

The CDR3 loop reads CASSSQGNAYEQYF. As DNA, the CDR3 is TGCGCCAGCAGCTCACAGGGTAATGCGTACGAGCAGTACTTC. The chain is built from TRBV5-1 and TRBJ2-7; TRBD1 might be the D (6 bases). CDR1 is SGHRS and CDR2 is YFSETQ in the germline V gene. Between the trimmed V and J ends, which lost 3 bases and 4 bases, there was a span of 14 bases. There are 14 residues in the CDR3.